The clone carrying this T cell receptor (beta chain) was picked up a small number of times. Germline CDR1 reads MGHRA; CDR2 reads YSYEKL. V lost 0 bases, J lost 2 bases, and 8 bases lay in between. The CDR3 runs to 14 residues. These data originate in a study of OX40 agonist ivuxolimab in advanced cancers. Assay: immunoSEQ multiplex PCR; the TCRdb copy retains only in-frame clones and omits some. The sample lists tens of thousands of clones, 94% occurring once. The sequence derives from an adult with an advanced solid tumor such as melanoma, head and neck, liver or kidney cancer. This material consisted of CD4+ or CD8+ T cells sorted from blood, taken in a trial of the OX40 agonist ivuxolimab. The chain employs TRBV4-1 and TRBJ2-7; the D is unclear. Written as DNA, the CDR3 is TGCGCCAGCAGCCAAGATCCAGGCCCCTACGAGCAGTACTTC. This gives the protein CASSQDPGPYEQYF.